The sequence of this T cell receptor (beta chain) was determined in a study of T cells after yellow fever vaccination. This clonotype has ten or more counts. The V gene lost 6 bases and the J gene lost 11 bases, with 21 bases spanning the gap. The CDR3 is made up of 14 amino acids. TCRdb used MiXCR to reprocess the 5' RACE reads, holding one entry per CDR3 protein. The sample has roughly 50,000 distinct CDR3 sequences; roughly 7% are singletons. The source is a man between 18 and 35 years old who received the YFV17D yellow fever vaccine. The starting material was CD8+ T cells sorted from PBMCs, obtained about 2 weeks after the first yellow fever vaccination. The chain recombines TRBV12-3 or TRBV12-4 with TRBJ2-3; the D call may be TRBD1 or TRBD2 (6 bases each). CDR3 amino acids: CASSRPGTQGGQYF. The CDR3 bases are TGTGCCAGCAGCCGTCCCGGGACACAGGGAGGGCAGTATTTT.